The 18 T cell receptor beta chains presented below share a single source sample, sequenced in a study of T cells in localized non-small cell lung cancer. Generated by immunoSEQ multiplex PCR, the TCRdb table keeps only in-frame clones and is missing some. The sample holds around 35,000 clones, 90% to 95% seen once. The sequencing here drew on peripheral blood, taken before any cancer treatment. Source of these receptors: a female donor of 60 years or more with stage I lung adenocarcinoma.

The rearrangement links TRBV9 to TRBJ1-1; 9 nucleotides align to TRBD1. The germline V gene has CDR1 SGDLS and CDR2 YYNGEE. V shed 0 bases and J 5 bases; nucleotides not matched to a gene: 2. The CDR3 has 14 amino acids. Here the CDR3 reads CASSVGQGVTEAFF. For the CDR3, the DNA is TGTGCCAGCAGCGTAGGACAGGGGGTTACTGAAGCTTTCTTT.

J is TRBJ1-4 and V is TRBV18; TRBD1 matches at 8 bases. V lost 3 bases to trimming and J lost 7 bases; unmatched junction nucleotides: 4. The CDR3 is made up of 14 amino acids. Looked up from germline, CDR1 is KGHSH and CDR2 is LQKENI. The CDR3: CASSPDRGGEKLFF. In nucleotides, the CDR3 is TGTGCCAGCTCACCTGACAGGGGAGGTGAAAAACTGTTTTTT.

V gene TRBV11-2 combines with J gene TRBJ1-2; D ambiguous. The germline V gene encodes CDR1 SGHAT and CDR2 FQNNGV. The V and J ends lost 1 base and 3 bases respectively, with 6 bases between them. The CDR3 runs to 13 residues. This CDR3 reads CASSLGSHYGYTF. DNA for the CDR3: TGTGCCAGCAGCTTAGGCTCCCACTATGGCTACACCTTC.

This clone was seen once. The chain is built from TRBV30 and TRBJ1-2; 9 bases map to TRBD1. The CDR3 runs 13 residues. CDR1 and CDR2 from the germline V gene are GTSNPN and SVGIG (reference sequence). The junction had 1 base not matched to a gene; V was cut back by 0 bases and J by 5 bases. CDR3 protein: CAWSVQGAYGYTF. The CDR3 region has the DNA TGTGCCTGGAGTGTACAGGGGGCGTATGGCTACACCTTC.

The chain combines TRBV11-2 with TRBJ2-7; D call uncertain. Trimming took off 1 base at V and 6 bases at J, with 13 bases between the two ends. The CDR3 has 14 residues. Germline CDR1 and CDR2: SGHAT and FQNNGV. CDR3 in DNA: TGTGCCAGCAGCTTAGGCTCGTTTTGGGTCGAGCAGTACTTC. Translation gives CASSLGSFWVEQYF.

This rearrangement joins TRBV25-1 to TRBJ1-2; D is uncertain. This CDR3 is built from 14 residues. Germline CDR1 MGHDK, CDR2 SYGVNS. The V gene lost 2 bases and the J gene lost 0 bases, with 7 bases spanning the gap. DNA for the CDR3: TGTGCCAGCAGTGAAGTAAGAGCTAACTATGGCTACACCTTC. Translated: CASSEVRANYGYTF.

This clone was counted a single time. The J gene is TRBJ2-3, the V gene TRBV19; D tentatively fits TRBD1 or TRBD2 (5 bases each). This CDR3 region has 15 residues. CDR1 is LNHDA and CDR2 is SQIVND in the germline V gene (reference sequence). The V and J ends lost 5 bases and 3 bases respectively, with 15 bases between them. The DNA of the CDR3 is TGTGCCAGTAGTCCCGAGGGGCAATATACAGATACGCAGTATTTT. Translation gives CASSPEGQYTDTQYF.

The chain recombines TRBV6-5 with TRBJ1-2; possible D gene TRBD1, 6 bases. Between the trimmed V and J ends, which lost 6 bases and 8 bases, there was a span of 16 bases. Germline V gene data show CDR1 as MNHEY and CDR2 as SVGAGI. The CDR3 has 13 residues. In DNA form, the CDR3 reads TGTGCCAGCAGGGACCCGGGGGGCAGGGGCTACACCTTC. It is translated as CASRDPGGRGYTF.

The V call is TRBV6-5, the J call TRBJ1-2; maybe TRBD1 (6 bases). Germline assignment: CDR1 MNHEY and CDR2 SVGAGI. This CDR3 is 15 amino acids long. V was pared by 2 bases and J by 8 bases, with 18 bases between. The chain's CDR3 is CASSYDDSGGPGYTF. The CDR3 nucleotides read TGTGCCAGCAGTTACGACGACTCGGGGGGGCCCGGCTACACCTTC.

This sequence joins TRBV10-1 and TRBJ2-7; D unclear. This CDR3 comprises 14 residues. Deletions cut 3 bases from V and 0 bases from J, with 9 bases between. The germline CDR1 and CDR2 sequences are WNHNN and SYGVQD (reference sequence). The CDR3 spells CASSDDTVSYEQYF. The CDR3 nucleotides read TGCGCCAGCAGTGATGATACGGTCTCCTACGAGCAGTACTTC.

CDR3 in DNA: TGTGCCAGCAGCTCGGTGTCCGGGACAGCTATAGCAGGCAAGCATTTT. Protein product: CASSSVSGTAIAGKHF. V is TRBV5-6 and J is TRBJ1-5, with TRBD1 matching 7 bases. This CDR3 has 16 amino acids. Per germline, CDR1 SGHDT and CDR2 YYEEEE. V gave up 3 bases and J gave up 14 bases; unmatched junction bases: 20.

This chain joins TRBV6-5 and TRBJ1-1; weak D call: TRBD1 (6 bases). V gave up 0 bases and J gave up 5 bases, with 13 bases separating them. This CDR3 spans 15 amino acids. The germline CDR1 and CDR2 sequences are MNHEY and SVGAGI. The CDR3 nucleotides are TGTGCCAGCAGTTACTCGTCTGGGACAAGAACTGAAGCTTTCTTT. It codes for CASSYSSGTRTEAFF.

The chain has TRBV6-6 and TRBJ2-1, with 9 bases that match TRBD1. Germline V lookup: CDR1 MNHNY, CDR2 SVGAGI (reference sequence). The J segment lost 7 bases and the V segment lost 8 bases, leaving 9 bases of the junction unmatched. This CDR3 is built from 14 residues. The CDR3 nucleotides read TGTGCCAGCCTCCGGGACAGGGAGTTTAATGAGCAGTTCTTC. Its protein product is CASLRDREFNEQFF.

V and J are TRBV5-4 and TRBJ2-7; D possibly uses TRBD1 or TRBD2 (5 bases each). V gave up 4 bases and J gave up 3 bases, with 14 bases separating them. This CDR3 spans 14 amino acids. The germline V gene has CDR1 SGHNT and CDR2 YYREEE (reference sequence). The CDR3 here is CASSPGTRSYEQYV. The CDR3 bases are TGTGCCAGCAGCCCAGGGACCCGAAGCTACGAGCAGTACGTC.

The chain has TRBV10-3 and TRBJ2-3, with TRBD1 matching 7 bases. Germline loops: CDR1 ENHRY, CDR2 SYGVKD. The trim removed 5 bases at V and 5 bases at J, leaving 10 bases unmatched. This CDR3 contains 15 residues. CDR3: CAISQGQGVRDTQYF. The CDR3 DNA reads as TGTGCCATCAGTCAGGGTCAGGGGGTACGAGATACGCAGTATTTT.

This sequence joins TRBV5-6 and TRBJ2-7, with 11 bases matching TRBD2. The CDR3 contains 17 residues. V gave up 6 bases and J gave up 2 bases; unmatched junction bases: 13. The germline gives CDR1 SGHDT, CDR2 YYEEEE. The DNA of the CDR3 is TGTGCCAGCACCTCGTCTAGCGGGGGGCCAATGGCCTACGAGCAGTACTTC. Residues: CASTSSSGGPMAYEQYF.

The chain has TRBV5-4 and TRBJ2-2; perhaps TRBD1 as D (5 bases). The CDR3 is 15 amino acids. Between the trimmed V and J ends, which lost 0 bases and 3 bases, there was a span of 9 bases. Germline V gene sequence: CDR1 SGHNT, CDR2 YYREEE (reference sequence). CDR3 protein: CASSLGRVHTGELFF. The CDR3 DNA sequence: TGTGCCAGCAGCTTGGGCAGGGTACACACCGGGGAGCTGTTTTTT.

In nucleotides, the CDR3 is TGTGCCAGTAGTATAGTCATGGGGAGCACCCAAGAGACCCAGTACTTC. Residues: CASSIVMGSTQETQYF. The J gene is TRBJ2-5, the V gene TRBV19, with D perhaps TRBD2 (5 bases). Trimming cost V 1 base and J 1 base, with 13 bases left between them. The CDR3 loop spans 16 amino acids. Germline CDR1 is LNHDA and CDR2 is SQIVND (reference sequence).